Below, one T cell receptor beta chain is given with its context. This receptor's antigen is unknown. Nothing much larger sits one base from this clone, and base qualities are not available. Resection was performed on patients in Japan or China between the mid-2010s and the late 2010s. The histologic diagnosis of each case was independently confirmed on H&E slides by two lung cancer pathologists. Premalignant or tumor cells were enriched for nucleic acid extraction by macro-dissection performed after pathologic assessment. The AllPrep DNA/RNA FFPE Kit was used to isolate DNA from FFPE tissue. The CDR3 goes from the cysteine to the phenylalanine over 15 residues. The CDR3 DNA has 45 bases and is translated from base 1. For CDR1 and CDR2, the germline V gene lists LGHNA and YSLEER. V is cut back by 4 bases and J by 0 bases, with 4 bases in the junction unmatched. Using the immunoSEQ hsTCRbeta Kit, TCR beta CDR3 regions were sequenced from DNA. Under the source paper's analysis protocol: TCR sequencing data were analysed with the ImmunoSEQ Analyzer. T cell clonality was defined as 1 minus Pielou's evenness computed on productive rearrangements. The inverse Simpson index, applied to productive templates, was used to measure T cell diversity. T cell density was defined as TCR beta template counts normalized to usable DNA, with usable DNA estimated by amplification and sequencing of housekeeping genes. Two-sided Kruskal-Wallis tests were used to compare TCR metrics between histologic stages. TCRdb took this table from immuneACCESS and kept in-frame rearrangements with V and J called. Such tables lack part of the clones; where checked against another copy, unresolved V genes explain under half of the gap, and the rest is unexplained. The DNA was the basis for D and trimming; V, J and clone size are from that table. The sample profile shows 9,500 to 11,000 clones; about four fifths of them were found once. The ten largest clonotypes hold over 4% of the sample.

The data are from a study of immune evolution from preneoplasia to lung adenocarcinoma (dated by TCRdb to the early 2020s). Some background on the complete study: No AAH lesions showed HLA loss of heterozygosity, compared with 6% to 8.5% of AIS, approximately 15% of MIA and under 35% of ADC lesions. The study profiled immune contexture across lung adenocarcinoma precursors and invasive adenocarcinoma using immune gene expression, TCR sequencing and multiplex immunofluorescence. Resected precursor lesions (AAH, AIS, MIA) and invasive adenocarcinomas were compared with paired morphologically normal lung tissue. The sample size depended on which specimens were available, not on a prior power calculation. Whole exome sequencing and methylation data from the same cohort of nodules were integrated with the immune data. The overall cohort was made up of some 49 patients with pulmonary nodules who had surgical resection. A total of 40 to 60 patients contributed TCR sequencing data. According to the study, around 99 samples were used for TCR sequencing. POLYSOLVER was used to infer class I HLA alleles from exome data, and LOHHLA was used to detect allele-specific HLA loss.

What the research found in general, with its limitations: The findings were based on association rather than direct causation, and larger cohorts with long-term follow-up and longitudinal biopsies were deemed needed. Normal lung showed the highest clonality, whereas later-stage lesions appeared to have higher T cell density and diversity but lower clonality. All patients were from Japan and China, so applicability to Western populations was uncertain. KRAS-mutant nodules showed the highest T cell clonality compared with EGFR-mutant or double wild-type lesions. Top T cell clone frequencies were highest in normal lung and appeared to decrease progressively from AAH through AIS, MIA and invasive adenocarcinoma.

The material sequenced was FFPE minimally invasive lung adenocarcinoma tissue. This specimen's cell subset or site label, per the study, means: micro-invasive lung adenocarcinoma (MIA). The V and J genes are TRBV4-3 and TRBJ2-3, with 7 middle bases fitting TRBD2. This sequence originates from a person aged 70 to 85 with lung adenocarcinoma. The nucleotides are TGCGCCAGCAGCCCCTCAGCGGGGAGCACAGATACGCAGTATTTT. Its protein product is CASSPSAGSTDTQYF.